The 11 T cell receptor beta chains below were found in one sample sequenced in a study of blood T cell repertoires in COVID-19. Clones were sequenced by immunoSEQ multiplex PCR, and TCRdb holds only the in-frame ones, with some missing. The sample shows 450,000 or so clones, about 89% of them seen only once. Specimen: peripheral blood. Source of these receptors: a woman aged 40 to 50 with COVID-19, enrolled during active disease.

CDR3 sequence: CASSLVDRVGTEAFF. In DNA form, the CDR3 reads TGTGCCAGCAGCTTGGTGGACAGGGTGGGGACTGAAGCTTTCTTT. This chain joins TRBV5-6 and TRBJ1-1; the match to TRBD1 covers 8 bases. Germline V gene lookup returns CDR1 SGHDT and CDR2 YYEEEE. This CDR3 comprises 15 residues. V was pared by 0 bases and J by 5 bases, with 6 bases of the junction left unmatched.

The J gene is TRBJ2-7, the V gene TRBV27, with TRBD2 matching over 10 bases. CDR1 is MNHEY, CDR2 SMNVEV, per germline (reference sequence). The CDR3 contains 16 residues. V was clipped by 2 bases and J by 4 bases; unmatched bases: 8. CDR3 region: CASSLTTAGGRYEQYF. The DNA of the CDR3 is TGTGCCAGCAGTTTAACCACAGCGGGAGGGCGGTACGAGCAGTACTTC.

V and J are TRBV30 and TRBJ1-6; 9 nucleotides line up with TRBD1. There are 14 residues in the CDR3. Trimming took 0 bases from V and 16 from J; bases not matched to a gene: 10. Germline V gene data show CDR1 as GTSNPN and CDR2 as SVGIG (reference sequence). The DNA of the CDR3 is TGTGCCTGGAGTGTACGACAGGGGGGGGAAGGACTCCACTTT. It is translated as CAWSVRQGGEGLHF.

The chain recombines TRBV7-2 with TRBJ1-5; no clear D. This CDR3 has 13 residues. V was pared by 5 bases and J by 9 bases, with 14 bases between. CDR1 SGHTA and CDR2 FQGNSA come from the germline V gene. The CDR3 bases are TGTGCCAGCAGCGTTGACCTGGAGGGGCCCCAGCATTTT. Protein sequence: CASSVDLEGPQHF.

This clone was recorded only once. The genes are TRBV30 and TRBJ2-1; TRBD1 agrees at 7 bases. Germline V gene data show CDR1 as GTSNPN and CDR2 as SVGIG (reference sequence). The CDR3 extends over 17 amino acids. The ends lost 2 bases at V and 0 bases at J; junction bases unmatched: 10. This CDR3 reads CAWSRYGTAISYNEQFF. The DNA for the CDR3 is TGTGCCTGGAGTAGATACGGGACAGCCATCTCCTACAATGAGCAGTTCTTC.

This clone was seen only once. This chain links TRBV19 with TRBJ2-2; TRBD2 matches 7 bases. V was pared by 5 bases and J by 6 bases, with 9 bases of the junction left unmatched. This CDR3 is 15 amino acids long. Germline CDR1 is LNHDA and CDR2 is SQIVND (reference sequence). CDR3 amino acids: CASSVGGSVSGELFF. CDR3 coding DNA: TGTGCCAGTAGTGTGGGCGGGAGTGTCTCCGGGGAGCTGTTTTTT. Complete variable domain (other parts from reference TRBV19 and TRBJ2-2): DGGITQSPKYLFRKEGQNVTLSCEQNLNHDAMYWYRQDPGQGLRLIYYSQIVNDFQKGDIAEGYSVSREKKESFPLTVTSAQKNPTAFYLCASSVGGSVSGELFFGEGSRLTVL.

The V call is TRBV28, the J call TRBJ1-2; 9 bases fit TRBD1. Germline CDR1 MDHEN, CDR2 SYDVKM. Unmatched junction bases numbered 9, after V lost 5 bases and J lost 8 bases. This CDR3 spans 14 amino acids. CDR3 sequence reads: CASSNPGTGLGYTF. The CDR3 DNA reads TGTGCCAGCAGTAACCCCGGGACAGGGTTAGGCTACACCTTC.

This clone is a singleton in its sample. The gene calls are TRBV9 and TRBJ2-4; 7 bases are a match to TRBD1. Germline V gene sequence: CDR1 SGDLS, CDR2 YYNGEE. The CDR3 consists of 16 residues. The V gene end was trimmed by 4 bases and the J gene end by 5 bases; junction bases not matched to a gene: 12. The CDR3 loop reads CASSPQSQGYENIQYF. The CDR3 coding sequence is TGTGCCAGCAGCCCACAGTCACAGGGGTACGAAAACATTCAGTACTTC.

Only one count was recorded for this clone. The chain recombines TRBV24-1 with TRBJ2-2, with D tentatively TRBD2 (6 bases). Germline CDR1 KGHDR, CDR2 SFDVKD. V was shortened by 4 bases and J by 4 bases, with 12 bases between the two germline ends. The CDR3 has 15 amino acids. In nucleotides, the CDR3 is TGTGCCACCAGTGAGGGGGGACGGTCCACCGGGGAGCTGTTTTTT. Its translation: CATSEGGRSTGELFF.

This sequence joins TRBV19 and TRBJ2-3; TRBD2 aligns across 12 bases. V gave up 4 bases and J gave up 1 base; unmatched junction bases: 3. The CDR3 extends over 16 amino acids. Germline V gene data show CDR1 as LNHDA and CDR2 as SQIVND (reference sequence). DNA for the CDR3: TGTGCCAGTAGTAGGACTAGCGGGAAACGCACAGATACGCAGTATTTT. Its protein is CASSRTSGKRTDTQYF.

The chain is built from TRBV27 and TRBJ2-2, with 12 nucleotides matching TRBD2. The CDR3 has 16 residues. V lost 2 bases and J lost 3; bases outside the gene matches: 1. Germline CDR1 MNHEY, CDR2 SMNVEV (reference sequence). The CDR3 loop is CASSLTSGRHTGELFF. CDR3 nucleotide sequence: TGTGCCAGCAGTTTAACTAGCGGGAGGCACACCGGGGAGCTGTTTTTT.